This T cell receptor (beta chain) stems from a study of cytomegalovirus exposure and HLA in healthy donors. Regarding this clone: What it binds is unknown.

PCR was performed using 60 Vbeta and 13 Jbeta primers. Sequencing was performed with immunoSEQ multiplex PCR; in TCRdb, only in-frame clones are kept and a portion is missing. The data contain about 140,000 clones, around four fifths of them singletons. Germline assignment: CDR1 SGHNT and CDR2 YYREEE (reference sequence). The CDR3 loop spans 14 amino acids. J lost 4 bases, V lost 0 bases, and 3 bases had no gene match. Study-wide results and limits: In terms of immune exposure information, only CMV serostatus was available. The authors later linked a missense DCLRE1C variant to TCR beta V- and J-gene trimming.

Sequencing input: PBMCs. The receptor comes from a woman aged 40 to 50 in good health and CMV-seronegative. The rearrangement uses TRBV5-4 and TRBJ2-7, with 8 bases lining up with TRBD2. In DNA, the CDR3 is TGTGCCAGCAGCTTGGTAGGCGGGGGGTACGAGCAGTACTTC. Translated: CASSLVGGGYEQYF.